The source of this T cell receptor beta chain is a study of cytomegalovirus exposure and HLA in healthy donors. Of note for this clone: Its target is not known.

The CDR3 sequence is 15 residues long. The germline CDR1 and CDR2 sequences are SGHRS and YFSETQ. Losses at the gene ends were 3 bases for V and 0 bases for J; bases not matched to a gene: 2. The PCR ran on 60 Vbeta and 13 Jbeta primers. This table comes from immunoSEQ multiplex PCR, and its TCRdb copy is limited to in-frame clones, with some not included. The data show roughly 130,000 clones, about 85% seen once. Findings and caveats of the study: In a later analysis, TCR beta V- and J-gene trimming showed a link to a missense DCLRE1C variant. Differences between HLA loci emerged in a later analysis of TCR association rates, with DRB1 most and HLA-C fewest. The authors reported that TCR beta sequences could predict HLA-A and HLA-B alleles. These predictions were accurate for most subjects in the first cohort.

Material for sequencing was PBMCs. The sequence derives from a boy aged 10-17 years in good health and CMV-seronegative. The chain joins TRBV5-1 to TRBJ1-4; 7 bases line up with TRBD1. CDR3 sequence (DNA): TGCGCCAGCAGCTCAGGACAGGCAACTAATGAAAAACTGTTTTTT. It encodes CASSSGQATNEKLFF. The full variable domain, in which reference TRBV5-1 and TRBJ1-4 provide the parts outside the CDR3, is KAGVTQTPRYLIKTRGQQVTLSCSPISGHRSVSWYQQTPGQGLQFLFEYFSETQRNKGNFPGRFSGRQFSNSRSEMNVSTLELGDSALYLCASSSGQATNEKLFFGSGTQLSVL.